Sequencing of this TCR beta chain was carried out in a study of T-cell memory formation after mild COVID-19. Study-level results: There was no confirmation that second-wave clones peaking on day 37 were SARS-CoV-2 specific.

The CDR3 has 14 residues. V was pared by 5 bases and J by 6 bases, with 5 bases of the junction left unmatched. Each CDR3 protein is one row after TCRdb ran MiXCR on the 5' RACE reads. The sample records about 110,000 distinct CDR3 sequences, roughly an eighth being singletons. In its sample, this clonotype was seen a few times. Its matching antigen is unknown. Sequencing input: PBMCs or a T cell subset sorted from them (not recorded which). The sequence derives from a young man who had mild COVID-19 (a few samples of this study predate the infection). Cell type and time point are not known. The gene calls are TRBV12-3 or TRBV12-4 and TRBJ2-1, with TRBD1 identical over 9 bases. The CDR3 is CASSTQGASNEQFF. The CDR3 bases are TGTGCCAGCAGTACACAGGGGGCGAGCAATGAGCAGTTCTTC.